This entry is about one TCR beta chain. The antigen is undetermined. A clone one base away is much larger, so this may be a read error. The sample is drawn from a study of Graves' ophthalmopathy and Graves' hyperthyroidism. Study observations and caveats: For predicting ophthalmopathy progression, the model had approximately 70% sensitivity and nearly 75% specificity. Most thyroid-expanded clonotypes exceeding 0.001 frequency were also found in blood.

The V gene's germline CDR1 is MNHEY and CDR2 SVGEGT. The CDR3 is 17 amino acids. Patients were left out if they had other autoimmune diseases, uncontrolled infections, pregnancy or lactation. PBMCs were obtained from approximately 10 ml of fresh peripheral blood. Investigators amplified TCR beta CDR3 regions from RNA transcripts. The first round was an RT-PCR with HTBI primers, and the second round was a multiplex PCR. TCRdb redid the calling of the multiplex PCR reads with MiXCR, one entry per CDR3 protein. The profile shows roughly 400,000 distinct CDR3 sequences, less than 20% of them singletons. Input material: peripheral blood. This TCR came from a woman under 30 with stable Graves' hyperthyroidism. The chain has TRBV6-2 or TRBV6-3 and TRBJ2-7; 13 nucleotides line up with TRBD2. The CDR3 spells CASSLPGLAGETYDQYF. The CDR3 nucleotides are TGTGCCAGCAGTCTCCCCGGACTAGCGGGGGAGACCTACGATCAGTACTTC.